The 16 T cell receptor beta chains below were found in one sample sequenced in a study of read filtering for tumor transcriptome and immune sequencing. The library was built from around 0.4 ug RNA with molecular barcoded adaptors for alpha/delta and beta/gamma chains. TCRdb reprocessed the reads via MiXCR and lists one record per CDR3 protein. The sample has around 130,000 distinct CDR3 sequences; roughly 13% are singletons. Source material: a population of CD138-negative cells sorted from bone marrow. The receptors were gathered from a donor older than 35 with multiple myeloma.

As to this clonotype: A read error may explain this, as a much larger clone is one base away. The V and J genes are TRBV20-1 and TRBJ2-2; tentatively, D is TRBD1 (5 bases). The CDR3 spans 14 residues. CDR1 and CDR2 (germline): DFQATT, SNEGSKA (reference sequence). Trimming pared 2 bases from V and 7 bases from J, leaving 14 bases between. DNA of the CDR3: TGCAGTGCTAGACAGGCCTGGGGCATCGGGGAGCTGTTTTTT. Encoded protein: CSARQAWGIGELFF.

This clonotype was seen ten or more times. The V gene is TRBV19, the J gene TRBJ2-1, with 8 bases fitting TRBD2. CDR1 and CDR2 (germline): LNHDA, SQIVND (reference sequence). Unmatched junction bases numbered 8, after V lost 5 bases and J lost 5 bases. The CDR3 covers 15 residues. CDR3 DNA: TGTGCCAGTAGTGTACTAGCGGTATTGAACAATGAGCAGTTCTTC. The encoded protein is CASSVLAVLNNEQFF.

Points on this clonotype: A much more abundant neighbour one base away suggests this may be a read error. The genes are TRBV12-3 or TRBV12-4 and TRBJ2-5, with 8 nucleotides matching TRBD2. The CDR3 length is 16 residues. The V segment lost 3 bases and the J segment 4 bases; nucleotides outside the gene matches: 10. In nucleotides, the CDR3 is TGTGCCAGCAGTTTTGAGGGAGCGGGAGTGGGAGAGACCCAGTACTTC. It is translated as CASSFEGAGVGETQYF.

This clonotype came up many times. The rearrangement uses TRBV28 and TRBJ2-6; TRBD2 might be the D (6 bases). V gave up 5 bases and J gave up 4 bases, with 18 bases separating them. CDR3 length: 17 amino acids. Germline V gene data show CDR1 as MDHEN and CDR2 as SYDVKM. This chain's CDR3 is CASSPGNEGLGANVLTF. The CDR3 coding sequence is TGTGCCAGCAGTCCGGGGAATGAGGGACTCGGGGCCAACGTCCTGACTTTC.

Ten or more counts support this clonotype. This rearrangement joins TRBV5-6 to TRBJ2-7; TRBD2 agrees at 8 bases. CDR1 is SGHDT, CDR2 YYEEEE, per germline. V was pared by 1 base and J by 3 bases, with 3 bases of the junction left unmatched. CDR3 size: 14 residues. CDR3 region: CASSLFGTSYEQYF. The DNA for the CDR3 is TGTGCCAGCAGCTTGTTCGGGACTAGCTACGAGCAGTACTTC. Full variable domain (rest looked up from reference TRBV5-6 and TRBJ2-7): DAGVTQSPTHLIKTRGQQVTLRCSPKSGHDTVSWYQQALGQGPQFIFQYYEEEERQRGNFPDRFSGHQFPNYSSELNVNALLLGDSALYLCASSLFGTSYEQYFGPGTRLTVT.

Ten or more counts support this clonotype. The chain employs TRBV11-2 and TRBJ2-1, with unresolved D. Germline CDR1 reads SGHAT; CDR2 reads FQNNGV. The CDR3 runs to 12 residues. Trimming shortened V by 1 base and J by 6 bases, and 4 bases separated the two germline ends. The CDR3 protein is CASSLVVNEQFF. CDR3 in DNA: TGTGCCAGCAGCTTAGTGGTCAATGAGCAGTTCTTC.

This clonotype was counted many times. CDR3 sequence: CASSPAGPAFF. CDR3 bases: TGTGCCAGCAGCCCGGCAGGACCAGCTTTCTTT. The chain uses TRBV7-9 and TRBJ1-1; no firm D call. Trimming removed 5 bases from V and 10 bases from J, with 11 bases in between. The CDR3 has 11 residues. Germline V gives CDR1 SEHNR, CDR2 FQNEAQ (reference sequence).

The rearrangement links TRBV6-5 to TRBJ2-3; perhaps TRBD2 as D (5 bases). CDR3 length: 17 residues. The V end lost 5 bases, the J end lost 0 bases, and 18 bases lay between the germline ends. Germline V CDR1 and CDR2: MNHEY, SVGAGI. CDR3 nucleotides: TGTGCCAGCAGTCTCCAACGGGGATCTCGGAGCACAGATACGCAGTATTTT. Encoded protein: CASSLQRGSRSTDTQYF.

This clonotype was recorded once. This chain joins TRBV11-2 and TRBJ2-5; D call uncertain. The length of the CDR3 is 14 residues. V lost 5 bases to trimming and J lost 7 bases, with 17 bases between them. CDR1 is SGHAT and CDR2 is FQNNGV in the germline V gene. Here the CDR3 reads CASSIVGTEGTQYF. In DNA form, the CDR3 reads TGTGCCAGCAGCATCGTGGGTACCGAAGGGACCCAGTACTTC.

In this sample, this clonotype turned up many times. CDR3 sequence reads: CASSSGLNEETQYF. In DNA, the CDR3 is TGTGCCAGCAGCTCGGGACTGAACGAAGAGACCCAGTACTTC. V gene TRBV11-2 combines with J gene TRBJ2-5; D might be TRBD2 (6 bases). The ends were cut back, 4 bases at V and 3 bases at J, with 12 bases in the middle. The V gene's germline CDR1 is SGHAT and CDR2 FQNNGV. The CDR3 consists of 14 residues. The complete variable domain, with remaining parts taken from reference TRBV11-2 and TRBJ2-5, reads EAGVAQSPRYKIIEKRQSVAFWCNPISGHATLYWYQQILGQGPKLLIQFQNNGVVDDSQLPKDRFSAERLKGVDSTLKIQPAKLEDSAVYLCASSSGLNEETQYFGPGTRLLVL.

This clonotype was picked up many times. The chain couples TRBV10-3 to TRBJ1-1; 9 bases map to TRBD1. This CDR3 region has 15 residues. The germline V gene has CDR1 ENHRY and CDR2 SYGVKD. V lost 7 bases, J lost 5 bases, and 11 bases stayed unmatched. CDR3 protein: CAITGTDRGITEAFF. The CDR3 DNA reads as TGTGCCATCACCGGAACCGACAGGGGGATAACTGAAGCTTTCTTT.

This clonotype was seen at least ten times. CDR3: CASRIGGNTEAFF. CDR3 coding DNA: TGTGCCAGCAGGATAGGAGGGAACACTGAAGCTTTCTTT. This chain connects TRBV3-1 to TRBJ1-1, with D unresolved. The germline gives CDR1 LGHDT, CDR2 YNNKEL (reference sequence). CDR3 length: 13 residues. V was trimmed by 6 bases and J by 1 base, leaving 9 bases between them.

Many counts were recorded for this clonotype. The chain has TRBV5-1 and TRBJ2-3; D is ambiguous. The V end was cut by 4 bases, the J end by 2 bases, with 14 bases between. Germline lookup yields CDR1 SGHRS and CDR2 YFSETQ. The CDR3 loop spans 15 amino acids. The CDR3 region is CASSLGIGFTDTQYF. Here the CDR3 DNA reads TGCGCCAGCAGCCTTGGGATCGGTTTCACAGATACGCAGTATTTT.

This clonotype was detected many times. This chain joins TRBV5-1 and TRBJ2-1; 7 bases are shared with TRBD1. Germline CDR1 is SGHRS and CDR2 is YFSETQ. This CDR3 is built from 15 residues. Germline trimming cut 1 base from V and 8 bases from J; bases unmatched to any gene: 9. The CDR3 is CASSLQQGVSDEQFF. The CDR3, as DNA: TGCGCCAGCAGCTTGCAGCAGGGGGTAAGCGATGAGCAGTTCTTC.

A remark on this clonotype: A much larger clone sits a single nucleotide away, making a read error possible. The V call is TRBV7-9, the J call TRBJ2-2; D may be TRBD2 (5 bases). The CDR3 length is 12 residues. The V gene's germline CDR1 is SEHNR and CDR2 FQNEAQ (reference sequence). The CDR3 DNA follows: TGTGCCAGCAGCCCGATCACCGGGGAGCTGCTTTTT. Its translation is CASSPITGELLF.

The sample holds a few counts of this clonotype. The chain recombines TRBV2 with TRBJ2-7; 8 bases align to TRBD2. Per germline, CDR1 SNHLY and CDR2 FYNNEI. Unmatched junction bases numbered 3, after V lost 0 bases and J lost 5 bases. The CDR3 extends over 14 amino acids. CDR3 bases: TGTGCCAGCAGTGAAGCAGCGGGAGTAAACGAGCAGTACTTC. Its protein is CASSEAAGVNEQYF.